One and the same sample provided the 16 T cell receptor beta chains below, sequenced in a study of T-cell reconstitution after alpha-beta-depleted transplantation in children. Unique molecular identifiers were incorporated during preparation of the TCRbeta library. TCRdb re-analysed the PCR reads in MiXCR, keeping a single row per CDR3 protein. The sample carries a few hundred thousand distinct CDR3 sequences, 25% to 30% recorded once. The sequencing here drew on PBMCs, taken before TCRalphabeta/CD19-depleted stem cell transplant. These receptor sequences come from a boy less than two years old with Wiskott-Aldrich syndrome, due to receive a stem cell transplant.

V usage is TRBV10-2 and J usage is TRBJ2-3; D gene unclear. V was clipped by 3 bases and J by 1 base, with 11 bases between them. This CDR3 is 15 amino acids long. Germline loops: CDR1 WSHSY, CDR2 SAAADI. The chain's CDR3 is CASSEILQRTDTQYF. In DNA form, the CDR3 reads TGCGCCAGCAGTGAAATACTACAGCGCACAGATACGCAGTATTTT.

The rearrangement joins TRBV7-9 to TRBJ2-7; D is unresolved. The CDR3 has 13 residues. With 4 bases removed from V and 4 bases from J, the gap between germline ends came to 11 bases. The germline CDR1 and CDR2 sequences are SEHNR and FQNEAQ (reference sequence). CDR3 sequence reads: CASSSPLEYEQYF. The CDR3 DNA is TGTGCCAGCAGCTCCCCGCTGGAATACGAGCAGTACTTC.

The V and J genes are TRBV5-4 and TRBJ2-5; D perhaps matches TRBD1 (6 bases). V was clipped by 3 bases and J by 1 base, with 10 bases between them. The CDR3 length is 14 residues. CDR1 is SGHNT, CDR2 YYREEE, per germline (reference sequence). CDR3 residues: CASSWDIFQETQYF. The CDR3 coding sequence is TGTGCCAGCAGCTGGGACATTTTCCAAGAGACCCAGTACTTC.

The V call is TRBV11-2, the J call TRBJ2-1; no reliable D call. Per germline, CDR1 SGHAT and CDR2 FQNNGV. The CDR3 consists of 17 residues. V gave up 2 bases and J gave up 0 bases, with 14 bases separating them. CDR3 in DNA: TGTGCCAGCAGCTTATCCTGGGCGTTTAGCTCCTACAATGAGCAGTTCTTC. Amino acids: CASSLSWAFSSYNEQFF.

This chain links TRBV20-1 with TRBJ2-2; 15 bases match TRBD2. The CDR3 sequence is 16 residues long. CDR1 DFQATT and CDR2 SNEGSKA come from the germline V gene (reference sequence). The V segment lost 4 bases and the J segment 6 bases; nucleotides outside the gene matches: 6. CDR3 coding DNA: TGCAGTGCTAACAAGGGACTAGCGGGAGGAGCCGGGGAGCTGTTTTTT. Translating it yields CSANKGLAGGAGELFF.

The chain recombines TRBV3-1 with TRBJ2-2; 9 nucleotides agree with TRBD2. CDR3 length: 16 amino acids. Germline-derived CDR1 and CDR2 are LGHDT and YNNKEL (reference sequence). V dropped 1 base and J dropped 5; count of bases not matched to a gene: 5. CDR3 nucleotides: TGTGCCAGCAGCCAAGTGCCTAGCGGGAAAACCGGGGAGCTGTTTTTT. Translation gives CASSQVPSGKTGELFF.

This clonotype has just a few counts. This chain uses TRBV7-7 with TRBJ2-3, with 11 nucleotides matching TRBD2. This CDR3 has 16 residues. Germline lookup yields CDR1 SSHAT and CDR2 FNYEAQ (reference sequence). Unmatched junction bases numbered 11, after V lost 5 bases and J lost 7 bases. CDR3 region: CASSAPTSGSIHTQYF. CDR3 coding DNA: TGTGCCAGCAGCGCACCTACTAGCGGGAGCATTCATACGCAGTATTTT.

The sample holds many counts of this clonotype. The V gene is TRBV5-1, the J gene TRBJ2-7; TRBD1 is a possible D gene (5 bases). The germline V gene has CDR1 SGHRS and CDR2 YFSETQ. The CDR3 is 12 amino acids. V dropped 0 bases and J dropped 6 bases, with 7 bases sitting between them. The CDR3 DNA sequence: TGCGCCAGCAGCTTGGGTAGGGGCGAGCAGTACTTC. Protein: CASSLGRGEQYF.

V is TRBV15 and J is TRBJ1-2; D gene ambiguous. The V gene's germline CDR1 is LNHNV and CDR2 YYDKDF (reference sequence). Deletions cut 5 bases from V and 8 bases from J, with 15 bases between. The CDR3 is 13 residues long. CDR3 amino acids: CATSGAQPRGYTF. DNA of the CDR3: TGTGCCACCAGCGGTGCACAGCCCCGGGGCTACACCTTC.

This chain joins TRBV9 and TRBJ2-6; perhaps D is TRBD1 or TRBD2 (5 bases each). V shed 3 bases and J shed 0 bases, with 16 bases lying between them. Germline loops: CDR1 SGDLS, CDR2 YYNGEE. This CDR3 contains 18 residues. CDR3 sequence: CASSAVWGTFSGANVLTF. DNA of the CDR3: TGTGCCAGCAGCGCCGTTTGGGGGACGTTCTCTGGGGCCAACGTCCTGACTTTC.

V gene TRBV12-3 or TRBV12-4 combines with J gene TRBJ2-1; 10 nucleotides align to TRBD2. V gave up 2 bases and J gave up 0 bases; unmatched junction bases: 1. This CDR3 is 16 amino acids long. This CDR3 is CASSLRLAGSYNEQFF. The CDR3 DNA is TGTGCCAGCAGTTTACGACTAGCGGGCTCCTACAATGAGCAGTTCTTC.

The CDR3 reads CASSTWTSGSSGELFF. The CDR3 DNA reads TGCGCCAGCAGCACATGGACTAGCGGGAGCTCCGGGGAGCTGTTTTTT. The gene calls are TRBV5-1 and TRBJ2-2; 13 bases fit TRBD2. Germline CDR1 is SGHRS and CDR2 is YFSETQ. J was trimmed by 6 bases and V by 4 bases; bases with no gene match: 6. CDR3 length: 16 amino acids.

V usage is TRBV5-5 and J usage is TRBJ2-5; 11 bases align to TRBD2. Germline V lookup: CDR1 SGHKS, CDR2 YYEKEE (reference sequence). The CDR3 extends over 15 amino acids. The junction had 7 bases not matched to a gene; V was cut back by 5 bases and J by 4 bases. CDR3 DNA: TGTGCCAGCAGTATTCGACTAGCGGGGAGAGAGACCCAGTACTTC. Its translation: CASSIRLAGRETQYF.

DNA of the CDR3: TGTGCCAGCAGCCCCTGGACGGGAAGCCCTAACTATGGCTACACCTTC. Encoded protein: CASSPWTGSPNYGYTF. This chain uses TRBV3-1 with TRBJ1-2; the D is unclear. V lost 4 bases and J lost 0, with 15 bases in between. Germline V gene data show CDR1 as LGHDT and CDR2 as YNNKEL (reference sequence). This CDR3 region has 16 residues. Based on the CDR3 plus reference TRBV3-1 and TRBJ1-2, the full variable domain is DTAVSQTPKYLVTQMGNDKSIKCEQNLGHDTMYWYKQDSKKFLKIMFSYNNKELIINETVPNRFSPKSPDKAHLNLHINSLELGDSAVYFCASSPWTGSPNYGYTFGSGTRLTVV.

The rearrangement joins TRBV20-1 to TRBJ1-2, with 8 bases matching TRBD1. In germline, CDR1 is DFQATT, CDR2 SNEGSKA (reference sequence). The V segment lost 3 bases and the J segment 4 bases; nucleotides outside the gene matches: 4. This CDR3 comprises 13 residues. The CDR3, as DNA: TGCAGTGCTAGGGACAGGGCACTCTATGGCTACACCTTC. As protein: CSARDRALYGYTF.

The chain joins TRBV5-1 to TRBJ2-1; 7 bases match TRBD1. Germline trimming cut 1 base from V and 2 bases from J; bases unmatched to any gene: 6. Germline V gene sequence: CDR1 SGHRS, CDR2 YFSETQ. The CDR3 covers 16 residues. The CDR3 region has the DNA TGCGCCAGCAGCTTGATTACCAGGGGGACCTACAATGAGCAGTTCTTC. Protein product: CASSLITRGTYNEQFF.